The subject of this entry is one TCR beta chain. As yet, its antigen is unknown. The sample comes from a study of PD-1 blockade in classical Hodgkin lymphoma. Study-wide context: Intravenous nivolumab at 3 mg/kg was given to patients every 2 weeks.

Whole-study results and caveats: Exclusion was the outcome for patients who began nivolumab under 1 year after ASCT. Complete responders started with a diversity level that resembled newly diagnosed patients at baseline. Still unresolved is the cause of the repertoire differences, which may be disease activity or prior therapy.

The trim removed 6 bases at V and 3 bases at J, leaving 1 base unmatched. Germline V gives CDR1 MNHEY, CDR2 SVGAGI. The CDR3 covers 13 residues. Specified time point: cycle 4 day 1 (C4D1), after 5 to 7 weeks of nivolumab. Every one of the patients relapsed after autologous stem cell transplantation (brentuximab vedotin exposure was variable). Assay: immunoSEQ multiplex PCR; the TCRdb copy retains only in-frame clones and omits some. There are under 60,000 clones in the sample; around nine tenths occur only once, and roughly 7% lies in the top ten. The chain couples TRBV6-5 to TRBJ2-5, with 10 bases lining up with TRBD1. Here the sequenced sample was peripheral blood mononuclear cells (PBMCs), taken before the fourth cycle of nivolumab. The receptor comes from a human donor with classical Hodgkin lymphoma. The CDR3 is CASRGQGEETQYF. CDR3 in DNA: TGTGCCAGCAGAGGACAGGGGGAAGAGACCCAGTACTTC.